The TCR beta chain under discussion was sequenced for a study of blood T cell repertoires in COVID-19. Study in general: Whether acute or convalescent, the COVID-19 samples came from the United States, Italy and Spain. T cells, B-cell-depleted T cells, or PBMCs supplied cDNA or gDNA.

The authors' processing: For nucleated cells, counts were estimated from reference gene primer amplification. Assay: immunoSEQ multiplex PCR; the TCRdb copy retains only in-frame clones and omits some. The V and J calls and clone size come from that table; D and trimming were worked out from the DNA. This sample has 60,000 to 70,000 clones, with 74% found just once. The germline V gene has CDR1 SGHRS and CDR2 YFSETQ. The V end was cut by 5 bases, the J end by 2 bases, with 8 bases between. The CDR3 is 12 residues long. The source of this sequence is a woman aged 80 or older with acute or convalescent COVID-19. What was sequenced was peripheral blood. The rearrangement joins TRBV5-1 to TRBJ2-7; D might be TRBD2 (5 bases). The CDR3 spells CASSYGTYEQYF. The CDR3 bases are TGCGCCAGCAGTTACGGGACCTACGAGCAGTACTTC.